This TCR beta chain was obtained from a study of tumor-infiltrating lymphocytes in localized non-small cell lung cancer. A word on this clone: Its specificity is unknown.

Study-wide results and limits: Tumors had more T cell infiltration than uninvolved lung, per TCRbeta sequencing and CD3 counts.

This CDR3 has 15 residues. V lost 2 bases to trimming and J lost 1 base, with 13 bases between them. Germline CDR1 and CDR2: SGHDT and YYEEEE. Repertoires were generated with immunoSEQ multiplex PCR, while TCRdb's copy carries only in-frame clones and drops some. The sample has approximately 13,000 clones, 80% to 90% seen once. The sequenced sample consisted of uninvolved lung tissue not adjacent to the tumor. The chain has TRBV5-6 and TRBJ2-7; perhaps TRBD1 as D (6 bases). The receptor was isolated from a human donor with non-small cell lung cancer. The CDR3 region is CASSFNPDSSYEQYF. The DNA of the CDR3 is TGTGCCAGCAGCTTCAACCCGGACAGTTCCTACGAGCAGTACTTC.